Listed below are T cell receptor beta chains from one sample, sequenced in a study of cytomegalovirus exposure and HLA in healthy donors. Generated by immunoSEQ multiplex PCR, the TCRdb table keeps only in-frame clones and is missing some. Of approximately 190,000 clones detected, 84% appear once; the ten largest clones hold around 2.8%. The sample was PBMCs. These receptors came from a woman aged 45-65 years in good health and CMV-seropositive. CDR3s include the opening cysteine and the closing phenylalanine or tryptophan. The D gene is left open where the match is weak. Clone size is given for some rows only: seen once, a few or many times, or a class if the clone is expanded.

abundance: .; v_gene: TRBV11-2; j_gene: TRBJ2-7; d_gene: .; CDR3aa: CASSPRIEGEQYF; CDR3nt: TGTGCCAGCAGCCCGCGGATCGAGGGCGAGCAGTACTTC
abundance: .; v_gene: TRBV9; j_gene: TRBJ1-1; d_gene: .; CDR3aa: CASSVGDTVNTEAFF; CDR3nt: TGTGCCAGCAGCGTAGGAGACACCGTGAACACTGAAGCTTTCTTT
abundance: .; v_gene: TRBV2; j_gene: TRBJ1-6; d_gene: .; CDR3aa: CASGSTAGSRSPLHF; CDR3nt: TGCGCCAGCGGTTCAACTGCGGGTTCACGTTCACCCCTCCACTTT
abundance: .; v_gene: TRBV7-2; j_gene: TRBJ1-2; d_gene: .; CDR3aa: CASSRYDRNYGYTF; CDR3nt: TGTGCCAGCAGCCGATATGACAGGAACTATGGCTACACCTTC
abundance: few; v_gene: TRBV2; j_gene: TRBJ1-1; d_gene: .; CDR3aa: CASRVIRDTEAFF; CDR3nt: TGTGCCAGCAGGGTAATCAGGGACACTGAAGCTTTCTTT
abundance: .; v_gene: TRBV6-5; j_gene: TRBJ2-3; d_gene: .; CDR3aa: CASSYTLYGDTQYF; CDR3nt: TGTGCCAGCAGTTACACCCTCTACGGAGATACGCAGTATTTT
abundance: .; v_gene: TRBV19; j_gene: TRBJ1-5; d_gene: .; CDR3aa: CASSSQGPGQPQHF; CDR3nt: TGTGCCAGTAGCTCACAGGGTCCGGGTCAGCCCCAGCATTTT
abundance: .; v_gene: TRBV7-9; j_gene: TRBJ2-5; d_gene: TRBD1; CDR3aa: CAGSLQGETQYF; CDR3nt: TGTGCCGGCAGCTTACAGGGGGAGACCCAGTACTTC
abundance: .; v_gene: TRBV6-1; j_gene: TRBJ1-1; d_gene: .; CDR3aa: CAISDQGLNTEAFF; CDR3nt: TGTGCCATCAGTGACCAGGGGTTGAACACTGAAGCTTTCTTT
abundance: .; v_gene: TRBV11-2; j_gene: TRBJ2-3; d_gene: .; CDR3aa: CASSLTGGTDTQYF; CDR3nt: TGTGCCAGCAGCTTGACAGGCGGCACAGATACGCAGTATTTT
abundance: once; v_gene: TRBV2; j_gene: TRBJ1-6; d_gene: .; CDR3aa: CASSATGGSSYNSPLHF; CDR3nt: TGTGCCAGCAGCGCCACCGGGGGAAGCTCCTATAATTCACCCCTCCACTTT
abundance: .; v_gene: TRBV11-2; j_gene: TRBJ1-1; d_gene: .; CDR3aa: CASSFGRENTEAFF; CDR3nt: TGTGCCAGCAGCTTTGGCAGGGAAAACACTGAAGCTTTCTTT
abundance: .; v_gene: TRBV9; j_gene: TRBJ2-1; d_gene: TRBD2; CDR3aa: CASSVGKAGGSDNEQFF; CDR3nt: TGTGCCAGCAGCGTAGGGAAGGCGGGGGGGTCCGACAATGAGCAGTTCTTC
abundance: few; v_gene: TRBV5-4; j_gene: TRBJ2-5; d_gene: TRBD1; CDR3aa: CASSLSATGGSKETQYF; CDR3nt: TGTGCCAGCAGCTTGTCGGCGACAGGGGGTTCGAAAGAGACCCAGTACTTC
abundance: .; v_gene: TRBV10-1; j_gene: TRBJ2-7; d_gene: TRBD1; CDR3aa: CASNRRDRENEQYF; CDR3nt: TGCGCCAGCAACCGCCGGGACAGGGAAAACGAGCAGTACTTC
abundance: .; v_gene: TRBV4-1; j_gene: TRBJ1-5; d_gene: .; CDR3aa: CASSQNSGEANQPQHF; CDR3nt: TGCGCCAGCAGCCAAAATAGCGGAGAGGCCAATCAGCCCCAGCATTTT
abundance: .; v_gene: TRBV5-1; j_gene: TRBJ2-3; d_gene: TRBD2; CDR3aa: CASSLSAGASSTDTQYF; CDR3nt: TGCGCCAGCAGCTTGTCAGCGGGGGCCTCTAGCACAGATACGCAGTATTTT
abundance: .; v_gene: TRBV5-1; j_gene: TRBJ2-1; d_gene: .; CDR3aa: CASSLVAGAYNEQFF; CDR3nt: TGCGCCAGCAGCTTGGTAGCAGGGGCCTACAATGAGCAGTTCTTC
abundance: once; v_gene: TRBV11-2; j_gene: TRBJ2-3; d_gene: TRBD2; CDR3aa: CASSTLAGVASDTQYF; CDR3nt: TGTGCCAGCAGCACCTTAGCGGGGGTAGCCTCAGATACGCAGTATTTT
abundance: .; v_gene: TRBV18; j_gene: TRBJ2-6; d_gene: .; CDR3aa: CASSPYRTENSGANVLTF; CDR3nt: TGTGCCAGCTCACCCTACAGGACAGAGAACTCTGGGGCCAACGTCCTGACTTTC
abundance: .; v_gene: TRBV4-1; j_gene: TRBJ1-1; d_gene: .; CDR3aa: CASSLVGPNTEAFF; CDR3nt: TGCGCCAGCAGCCTCGTGGGCCCGAACACTGAAGCTTTCTTT
abundance: .; v_gene: TRBV4-1; j_gene: TRBJ2-6; d_gene: TRBD1; CDR3aa: CASSATQGASGANVLTF; CDR3nt: TGCGCCAGCAGCGCTACACAGGGGGCCTCTGGGGCCAACGTCCTGACTTTC
abundance: .; v_gene: TRBV7-2; j_gene: TRBJ2-7; d_gene: TRBD2; CDR3aa: CASSGRGGPFLYEQYF; CDR3nt: TGTGCCAGCAGCGGACGCGGGGGTCCGTTCTTATACGAGCAGTACTTC
abundance: .; v_gene: TRBV5-1; j_gene: TRBJ1-1; d_gene: .; CDR3aa: CASSLGAGEGSWTEAFF; CDR3nt: TGCGCCAGCTCCCTTGGGGCAGGGGAGGGAAGTTGGACTGAAGCTTTCTTT
abundance: .; v_gene: TRBV7-9; j_gene: TRBJ2-1; d_gene: .; CDR3aa: CSSTTSWTGPGGEQFF; CDR3nt: TGTTCCAGCACCACATCTTGGACAGGGCCGGGGGGTGAGCAGTTCTTC
abundance: few; v_gene: TRBV6-5; j_gene: TRBJ1-1; d_gene: .; CDR3aa: CASSSLKERVAFF; CDR3nt: TGTGCCAGCAGTTCGCTAAAGGAGAGGGTAGCTTTCTTT
abundance: .; v_gene: TRBV19; j_gene: TRBJ1-3; d_gene: TRBD1; CDR3aa: CASSGTDSTMLYSGNTIYF; CDR3nt: TGTGCCAGTAGCGGGACAGACTCAACTATGCTCTACTCTGGAAACACCATATATTTT
abundance: few; v_gene: TRBV7-6; j_gene: TRBJ1-4; d_gene: .; CDR3aa: CASSLGGEKLFF; CDR3nt: TGTGCCAGCAGCTTAGGAGGTGAAAAACTGTTTTTT
abundance: .; v_gene: TRBV28; j_gene: TRBJ2-7; d_gene: TRBD1; CDR3aa: CASNLLGTVPTKQYF; CDR3nt: TGTGCCAGCAACCTCCTTGGGACAGTACCTACCAAGCAGTACTTC
abundance: .; v_gene: TRBV2; j_gene: TRBJ2-2; d_gene: TRBD1; CDR3aa: CASLVDRGTGELFF; CDR3nt: TGTGCCAGCCTGGTGGACAGGGGAACCGGGGAGCTGTTTTTT
abundance: .; v_gene: TRBV4-1; j_gene: TRBJ2-1; d_gene: TRBD2; CDR3aa: CASSQEGGGSSYNEQFF; CDR3nt: TGCGCCAGCAGCCAAGAGGGCGGGGGAAGCTCCTACAATGAGCAGTTCTTC
abundance: .; v_gene: TRBV6-5; j_gene: TRBJ2-7; d_gene: .; CDR3aa: CASRARTDNEQYF; CDR3nt: TGTGCCAGCAGGGCGAGGACAGACAACGAGCAGTACTTC
abundance: .; v_gene: TRBV6-5; j_gene: TRBJ1-2; d_gene: .; CDR3aa: CASSYLDKAYGYTF; CDR3nt: TGTGCCAGCAGTTACCTGGACAAGGCGTATGGCTACACCTTC
abundance: .; v_gene: TRBV6-1; j_gene: TRBJ2-7; d_gene: .; CDR3aa: CASRTSSYEQYF; CDR3nt: TGTGCCAGCAGGACTAGCTCCTACGAGCAGTACTTC
abundance: .; v_gene: TRBV5-6; j_gene: TRBJ1-2; d_gene: TRBD1; CDR3aa: CASSLPLGTGDYGYTF; CDR3nt: TGTGCCAGCAGCTTGCCCCTCGGGACAGGGGACTATGGCTACACCTTC
abundance: .; v_gene: TRBV6-1; j_gene: TRBJ2-5; d_gene: TRBD2; CDR3aa: CASQRGPRETQYF; CDR3nt: TGTGCCAGCCAGCGGGGGCCGAGGGAGACCCAGTACTTC
abundance: once; v_gene: TRBV7-2; j_gene: TRBJ2-1; d_gene: .; CDR3aa: CASSPGGSRSYNEQFF; CDR3nt: TGTGCCAGCAGCCCCGGTGGTAGTCGGTCCTATAATGAGCAGTTCTTC
abundance: few; v_gene: TRBV5-6; j_gene: TRBJ2-7; d_gene: .; CDR3aa: CASSPRLVGVHEQYF; CDR3nt: TGTGCCAGCAGCCCCCGACTAGTAGGTGTCCACGAGCAGTACTTC
abundance: .; v_gene: TRBV7-2; j_gene: TRBJ2-7; d_gene: TRBD1; CDR3aa: CASSLGQGRYEQYF; CDR3nt: TGTGCCAGCAGCTTAGGACAGGGCCGCTACGAGCAGTACTTC